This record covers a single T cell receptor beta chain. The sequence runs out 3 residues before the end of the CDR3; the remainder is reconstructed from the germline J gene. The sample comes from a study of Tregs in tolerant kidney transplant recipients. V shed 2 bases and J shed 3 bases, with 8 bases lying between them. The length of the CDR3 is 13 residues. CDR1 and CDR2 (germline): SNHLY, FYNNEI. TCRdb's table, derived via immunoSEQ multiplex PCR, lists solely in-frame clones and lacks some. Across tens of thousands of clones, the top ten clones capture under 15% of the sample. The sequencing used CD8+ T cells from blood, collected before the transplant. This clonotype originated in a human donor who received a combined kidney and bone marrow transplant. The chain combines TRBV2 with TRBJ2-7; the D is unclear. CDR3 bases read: TGTGCCAGCAGTGAACTTACTTTCTACGAG. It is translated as CASSELTFYE. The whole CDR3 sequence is CASSELTFYEQYF.